Given below is one T cell receptor (beta chain) in context. This entry is derived from a study of OX40 agonist ivuxolimab in advanced cancers. About the study: Dose-escalation patients had hepatocellular carcinoma, melanoma, renal cell or head and neck cancer. People who had prior anti-PD-1, anti-PD-L1 or anti-CTLA-4 therapy could take part, and under 45% had some.

TCRdb's table, derived via immunoSEQ multiplex PCR, lists solely in-frame clones and lacks some. This sample has under 95,000 clones; roughly 90% occur once, and the top ten carry about 1.3%. The specimen comprised CD4+ or CD8+ T cells sorted from blood, sampled in a trial of the OX40 agonist ivuxolimab. The TCR was taken from an adult with an advanced solid tumor such as melanoma, head and neck, liver or kidney cancer.

The CDR3 DNA follows: TGCGCCAGCAGCTCTGCGGCGAGCTATGGCTACACCTTC. Its translation is CASSSAASYGYTF. V gene TRBV5-1 combines with J gene TRBJ1-2; D gene uncertain. There are 13 residues in the CDR3. In germline, CDR1 is SGHRS, CDR2 YFSETQ. V gave up 3 bases and J gave up 4 bases, with 10 bases separating them.